Each of the 19 T cell receptor beta chains below was sequenced from the same sample in a study of blood T cell repertoires in COVID-19. TCRdb keeps only in-frame clones here, not all; method: immunoSEQ multiplex PCR. The data show around 70,000 clones, 80% seen once. Sample: peripheral blood. All receptors derive from a human donor in a cohort sampled during active COVID-19.

To note about this clone: Other nucleotide sequences in the sample specify the same CDR3. The J gene is TRBJ1-6, the V gene TRBV7-2, with D perhaps matching TRBD1 (5 bases). This CDR3 is 14 amino acids long. In germline, CDR1 is SGHTA, CDR2 FQGNSA. Trimming took off 1 base at V and 9 bases at J, with 10 bases between the two ends. The CDR3 bases are TGTGCCAGCAGCTTAGGGCAGGGAAGTTCACCCCTCCACTTT. Its translation is CASSLGQGSSPLHF.

This chain's CDR3 is CASSPLRQGAGDYGYTF. CDR3 coding DNA: TGTGCCAGCAGTCCACTAAGACAGGGGGCGGGTGACTATGGCTACACCTTC. The chain combines TRBV27 with TRBJ1-2, with 10 bases aligning to TRBD1. J lost 3 bases, V lost 5 bases, and 12 bases had no gene match. Germline-derived CDR1 and CDR2 are MNHEY and SMNVEV (reference sequence). CDR3 length equals 17 residues.

J is TRBJ1-3 and V is TRBV30; the D gene is possibly TRBD1 (6 bases). This CDR3 is 15 amino acids long. V lost 3 bases and J 1 base, leaving 13 bases between the germline ends. Germline V gene sequence: CDR1 GTSNPN, CDR2 SVGIG (reference sequence). The CDR3: CAWSQGRASGNTIYF. CDR3 in DNA: TGTGCCTGGAGCCAGGGGCGTGCGTCTGGAAACACCATATATTTT.

This sequence joins TRBV6-4 and TRBJ2-2, with D possibly being TRBD1 (6 bases). Germline lookup yields CDR1 MRHNA and CDR2 SNTAGT. V was cut by 5 bases and J by 2 bases, with 21 bases left in between. The CDR3 runs to 18 residues. The CDR3 sequence: CASSINRRTVGNTGELFF. In nucleotides, the CDR3 is TGTGCCAGCAGTATCAACCGCCGGACAGTGGGAAACACCGGGGAGCTGTTTTTT.

This clone was counted between two and nine times. V is TRBV2 and J is TRBJ2-2, with 7 bases that match TRBD1. Trimming took 5 bases from V and 7 from J; bases not matched to a gene: 1. Germline values: CDR1 SNHLY, CDR2 FYNNEI. The CDR3 extends over 12 amino acids. The CDR3 coding sequence is TGTGCCAGCAGTAGGGGGCTCGGGGAGCTGTTTTTT. It is translated as CASSRGLGELFF.

The chain couples TRBV14 to TRBJ2-7; 10 nucleotides agree with TRBD2. The CDR3 extends over 16 amino acids. Trimming at V came to 3 bases and at J to 4 bases, leaving 9 bases not matched to a gene. Germline assignment: CDR1 SGHDN and CDR2 FVKESK. The CDR3 spells CASSQGSGGPSYEQYF. The CDR3 DNA reads TGTGCCAGCAGCCAGGGTAGCGGGGGGCCTTCTTACGAGCAGTACTTC.

There are a few counts of this clone. V and J are TRBV7-9 and TRBJ2-3, with D unresolved. The length of the CDR3 is 12 residues. The V end was cut by 7 bases, the J end by 4 bases, with 9 bases between. Germline assignment: CDR1 SEHNR and CDR2 FQNEAQ (reference sequence). CDR3 region: CASTPRADTQYF. The DNA for the CDR3 is TGTGCCAGCACCCCCCGGGCAGATACGCAGTATTTT.

This clone was detected a few times. The chain joins TRBV6-5 to TRBJ2-5; 9 bases map to TRBD1. The CDR3 sequence is 16 residues long. J lost 2 bases, V lost 3 bases, and 7 bases had no gene match. Germline V gives CDR1 MNHEY, CDR2 SVGAGI. CDR3 coding DNA: TGTGCCAGCAGTTATTTGGACAGGGGAAATCAAGAGACCCAGTACTTC. Protein: CASSYLDRGNQETQYF.

V is TRBV5-1 and J is TRBJ2-6; D perhaps matches TRBD1 (5 bases). The CDR3 sequence is 17 residues long. Trimming removed 1 base at V and 1 base at J, with 12 bases between. Germline V CDR1 and CDR2: SGHRS, YFSETQ. The CDR3 region has the DNA TGCGCCAGCAGCTTGTTCAGGGCCGGATCTGGGGCCAACGTCCTGACTTTC. Translation: CASSLFRAGSGANVLTF.

The chain has TRBV2 and TRBJ2-7; 12 bases match TRBD2. The germline CDR1 and CDR2 sequences are SNHLY and FYNNEI. CDR3 length equals 13 residues. V lost 7 bases, J lost 6 bases, and 4 bases stayed unmatched. CDR3 nucleotides: TGTGCCAGCACTAGCGGGAGGGCCAGCGAGCAGTACGTC. Protein sequence: CASTSGRASEQYV.

The rearrangement joins TRBV2 to TRBJ2-1; 11 nucleotides match TRBD2. CDR3 size: 16 residues. The V and J ends lost 2 bases and 4 bases, in that order; junction bases with no gene match: 4. Looked up from germline, CDR1 is SNHLY and CDR2 is FYNNEI. The CDR3 protein is CASSESSSGGYNEQFF. In DNA form, the CDR3 reads TGTGCCAGCAGTGAATCCTCTAGCGGGGGGTACAATGAGCAGTTCTTC.

The chain recombines TRBV24-1 with TRBJ1-2, with D tentatively TRBD1 (6 bases). The CDR3 is 16 residues long. CDR1 is KGHDR, CDR2 SFDVKD, per germline. The V and J ends lost 7 bases and 3 bases respectively, with 20 bases between them. The CDR3 sequence: CATSGPGQGIYYGYTF. The DNA for the CDR3 is TGTGCCACCAGCGGTCCCGGGCAGGGGATTTACTATGGCTACACCTTC.

This clone was observed a single time. The V gene is TRBV2, the J gene TRBJ1-5; 7 nucleotides match TRBD1. J lost 7 bases, V lost 7 bases, and 10 bases had no gene match. This CDR3 is built from 14 residues. The germline V gene encodes CDR1 SNHLY and CDR2 FYNNEI. The CDR3 DNA reads as TGTGCCAGCATACGTGAAGGGGGCATCCAGCCCCAGCATTTT. As protein: CASIREGGIQPQHF.

This chain uses TRBV5-8 with TRBJ2-7; D may be TRBD2 (5 bases). Trimming removed 0 bases at V and 2 bases at J, with 12 bases between. The CDR3 contains 15 residues. Germline loops: CDR1 SGHTS, CDR2 YDEGEE. CDR3 nucleotides: TGTGCCAGCAGCTTGGATGGTGCGGGCCCCTACGAGCAGTACTTC. Translated: CASSLDGAGPYEQYF.

The chain carries TRBV5-1 and TRBJ2-7; TRBD1 aligns across 10 bases. Germline assignment: CDR1 SGHRS and CDR2 YFSETQ. V was clipped by 6 bases and J by 6 bases; unmatched bases: 9. The CDR3 is 14 residues long. The DNA of the CDR3 is TGCGCCAGCACCAGACAGGGGGCGCAGAGCGAGCAGTACTTC. As protein: CASTRQGAQSEQYF. The full variable domain, its missing parts supplied by reference TRBV5-1 and TRBJ2-7, is KAGVTQTPRYLIKTRGQQVTLSCSPISGHRSVSWYQQTPGQGLQFLFEYFSETQRNKGNFPGRFSGRQFSNSRSEMNVSTLELGDSALYLCASTRQGAQSEQYFGPGTRLTVT.

This chain links TRBV6-4 with TRBJ2-7, with 9 positions matching TRBD1. There are 13 residues in the CDR3. V shed 6 bases and J 5 bases; nucleotides not matched to a gene: 5. CDR1 and CDR2 (germline): MRHNA, SNTAGT. The CDR3 spells CASRTGTGNEQYV. CDR3 in DNA: TGTGCCAGCAGGACCGGGACAGGGAACGAGCAGTACGTC.

The chain couples TRBV7-6 to TRBJ1-1; maybe TRBD1 (5 bases). From germline, CDR1 is SGHVS and CDR2 FNYEAQ. V was cut by 5 bases and J by 3 bases, with 13 bases left in between. This CDR3 comprises 14 residues. In nucleotides, the CDR3 is TGTGCCAGCAGCACCACTGACAGCCACACTGAAGCTTTCTTT. Translated, it gives CASSTTDSHTEAFF.

The gene calls are TRBV7-9 and TRBJ1-2, with 7 bases fitting TRBD1. The ends lost 5 bases at V and 6 bases at J; junction bases unmatched: 6. Germline V CDR1 and CDR2: SEHNR, FQNEAQ (reference sequence). There are 13 residues in the CDR3. The CDR3 here is CASSLPTGHGYTF. For the CDR3, the DNA is TGTGCCAGCAGCCTGCCGACAGGGCATGGCTACACCTTC.

The rearrangement links TRBV24-1 to TRBJ2-2, with D perhaps TRBD2 (6 bases). The CDR3 is 15 amino acids. Trimming stripped 2 bases from V and 4 bases from J, with 10 bases between. The germline V gene encodes CDR1 KGHDR and CDR2 SFDVKD. The CDR3 is CATSDSGLPTGELFF. The CDR3 region has the DNA TGTGCCACCAGTGATTCGGGACTTCCCACCGGGGAGCTGTTTTTT.